This passage covers 8 T cell receptor beta chains from one sample sequenced in a study of shared clonotypes between healthy human individuals. Generated by immunoSEQ multiplex PCR, the TCRdb table keeps only in-frame clones and is missing some. The repertoire holds 2,500,000 or so clones, with roughly 92% as singletons. The material sequenced was naive CD4+ T cells sorted from blood. The subset is: CD45RA+ positively selected. The receptor set was obtained from a young man in good health.

Points on this clone: The sample holds other DNA sequences that translate to the same CDR3. This chain uses TRBV5-1 with TRBJ1-1; no firm D call. The CDR3 is made up of 14 amino acids. The V gene's germline CDR1 is SGHRS and CDR2 YFSETQ. Between the trimmed V and J ends, which lost 3 bases and 1 base, there was a span of 10 bases. The CDR3 DNA reads as TGCGCCAGCAGCTCCCTCCGGGGGAACACTGAAGCTTTCTTT. This encodes CASSSLRGNTEAFF.

The chain employs TRBV11-3 and TRBJ1-1; D not certain. V shed 5 bases and J shed 1 base, with 5 bases lying between them. Germline CDR1 SGHNT, CDR2 YENEEA. The CDR3 is 12 amino acids. CDR3: CASSAKNTEAFF. The CDR3, as DNA: TGTGCCAGCAGCGCCAAGAACACTGAAGCTTTCTTT.

This clone was counted once. The chain recombines TRBV6-6 with TRBJ1-5, with D hard to call. The CDR3 covers 14 residues. The V end lost 4 bases, the J end lost 2 bases, and 9 bases lay between the germline ends. The germline V gene has CDR1 MNHNY and CDR2 SVGAGI (reference sequence). CDR3 nucleotides: TGTGCCAGCAGTTGGGGAATGGGCAATCAGCCCCAGCATTTT. It codes for CASSWGMGNQPQHF.

This clone has just one count. This rearrangement joins TRBV13 to TRBJ2-1; 13 bases map to TRBD2. The CDR3 loop spans 17 amino acids. The J segment lost 6 bases and the V segment lost 7 bases, leaving 12 bases of the junction unmatched. Germline lookup yields CDR1 PRHDT and CDR2 FYEKMQ (reference sequence). CDR3 amino acids: CASTQLAGGPLGNEQFF. The CDR3 DNA is TGTGCCAGCACCCAACTAGCGGGAGGGCCTCTTGGCAATGAGCAGTTCTTC.

This chain uses TRBV2 with TRBJ1-4, with D unresolved. Germline V CDR1 and CDR2: SNHLY, FYNNEI. This CDR3 has 15 amino acids. Trimming left V 6 bases short and J 5 bases short, with 16 bases between. The CDR3 DNA follows: TGTGCCAGCAGGATGGCTGGAAGACAAAATGAAAAACTGTTTTTT. It translates to CASRMAGRQNEKLFF.

The rearrangement links TRBV30 to TRBJ2-2; tentatively, D is TRBD1 (5 bases). V lost 6 bases to trimming and J lost 1 base, with 15 bases between them. This CDR3 region has 15 residues. Germline assignment: CDR1 GTSNPN and CDR2 SVGIG (reference sequence). CDR3 coding DNA: TGTGCCTGTACCTCCCGTGGACAGAACACCGGGGAGCTGTTTTTT. It specifies CACTSRGQNTGELFF.

The chain is built from TRBV10-2 and TRBJ2-1; D may be TRBD2 (7 bases). Trimming left V 4 bases short and J 8 bases short, with 18 bases between. The CDR3 loop spans 15 amino acids. Germline V lookup: CDR1 WSHSY, CDR2 SAAADI. CDR3 residues: CASSVEGGPGHEQFF. The CDR3 nucleotides are TGCGCCAGCAGTGTCGAGGGGGGGCCAGGTCATGAGCAGTTCTTC.

CDR3 region: CASRAGGSYNEQFF. CDR3 nucleotide sequence: TGCGCCAGCAGGGCGGGAGGGTCCTACAATGAGCAGTTCTTC. The rearrangement uses TRBV5-1 and TRBJ2-1, with 9 bases matching TRBD2. J was trimmed by 1 base and V by 5 bases; bases with no gene match: 1. From germline, CDR1 is SGHRS and CDR2 YFSETQ. The length of the CDR3 is 14 residues.